This TCR beta chain originates from a study of T cell responses to AZD1222 COVID-19 vaccine. Overall study findings and caveats: Two AZD1222 administrations were followed by greater Spike-specific TCR breadth and depth. Clonal diversity was possibly underestimated, and the donors were mostly white British, with more females. At baseline, seropositivity was found in only six or seven AZD1222 recipients. CD4 TCRs covered the whole spike, strongest at regions 160-218 and 743-854.

From germline, CDR1 is MNHNS and CDR2 SASEGT. With V trimmed by 0 bases and J by 1 base, 8 bases remained unmatched. The CDR3 sequence is 17 residues long. Worth noting for this clone: As yet, its antigen is unknown.

The table came from immunoSEQ multiplex PCR; TCRdb's copy has only in-frame clones and leaves some out. The sample consists of 150,000 to 200,000 clones, around 93% of them appearing once. The TCR comes from an adult in good health. The chain couples TRBV6-1 to TRBJ2-7; 8 nucleotides agree with TRBD2. Here the sequenced sample was peripheral blood, taken on day 0 of AZD1222 vaccination. The chain's CDR3 is CASSEALGSGGSYEQYF. For the CDR3, the DNA is TGTGCCAGCAGTGAAGCGTTGGGGAGCGGGGGATCCTACGAGCAGTACTTC.